This TCR beta chain stems from a study of siplizumab effects on memory and regulatory T cells. Study-wide results and limits: Naive T cells appeared more varied than memory cells and looked like key alloresponse contributors. In roughly 80-95% of proliferating CD4+ or CD8+ clones, a naive or memory phenotype could not be assigned.

Turning to this clone: Antigen: not known.

TCRdb's copy holds only in-frame clones and misses some; the assay was immunoSEQ multiplex PCR. The table lists about 97,000 clones, around 90% of them singletons. Trimming took 0 bases from V and 4 from J; bases not matched to a gene: 8. Germline CDR1 reads SGHTA; CDR2 reads FQGNSA. The CDR3 runs to 17 residues. V and J are TRBV7-2 and TRBJ2-7, with TRBD2 matching over 11 bases. The source of this sequence is a human donor in good health. The sequenced material came from non-Treg CD4+ T cells sorted from blood. This chain's CDR3 is CASSLALLAGVGYEQYF. CDR3 coding DNA: TGTGCCAGCAGCTTAGCCCTACTAGCGGGAGTGGGGTACGAGCAGTACTTC.